The 14 T cell receptor beta chains given below trace back to one sample, sequenced in a study of sequential checkpoint blockade in melanoma (dated by TCRdb to about 2019). Libraries were made using the immunoSEQ multiplex PCR assay. Drawn from immuneACCESS, this table holds only the in-frame rearrangements with V and J called that TCRdb kept. Clones are partly lost; checked studies trace under half to an unresolved V gene and leave the rest unexplained. The sample table shows about 16,000 clones, and just under 95% are seen once. The ten largest clones add up to about a quarter of the sample. This sample's treatment or condition label indicates: randomized to nivolumab then ipilimumab (arm A) or the reverse (arm B). The sample consisted of CD8+ T cells sorted from blood (inferred from file names), taken from a patient given nivolumab and ipilimumab in sequence. The receptors were sampled from a human donor with melanoma.

The rearrangement joins TRBV7-9 to TRBJ2-7; 9 nucleotides agree with TRBD1. CDR1 is SEHNR and CDR2 is FQNEAQ in the germline V gene (reference sequence). The V gene end was trimmed by 3 bases and the J gene end by 3 bases; junction bases not matched to a gene: 3. This CDR3 has 14 residues. In nucleotides, the CDR3 is TGTGCCAGCAGCTTGACAGGGGGAAACTACGAGCAGTACTTC. Protein: CASSLTGGNYEQYF.

The chain couples TRBV19 to TRBJ1-5; D remains unclear. Germline V gene sequence: CDR1 LNHDA, CDR2 SQIVND (reference sequence). This CDR3 comprises 12 residues. V gave up 7 bases and J gave up 2 bases, with 6 bases separating them. As DNA, the CDR3 is TGTGCCAGTAAGCACGGCAATCAGCCCCAGCATTTT. It codes for CASKHGNQPQHF.

V gene TRBV4-3 combines with J gene TRBJ2-7; possibly TRBD2 for D (6 bases). The CDR3 is 15 residues long. Trimming removed 4 bases from V and 0 bases from J, with 13 bases in between. The germline CDR1 and CDR2 sequences are LGHNA and YSLEER. The CDR3 here is CASSPGTSPSYEQYF. For the CDR3, the DNA is TGCGCCAGCAGCCCGGGGACTTCGCCCTCCTACGAGCAGTACTTC.

The chain combines TRBV28 with TRBJ1-3, with D perhaps TRBD1 (5 bases). Trimming cost V 1 base and J 4 bases, with 11 bases left between them. Looked up from germline, CDR1 is MDHEN and CDR2 is SYDVKM. The CDR3 length is 15 residues. The CDR3 DNA follows: TGTGCCAGCAGTTTATCAGGGCATGGAGGAAACACCATATATTTT. Its protein is CASSLSGHGGNTIYF.

This chain joins TRBV7-9 and TRBJ1-2; D is uncertain. Germline V gives CDR1 SEHNR, CDR2 FQNEAQ (reference sequence). V lost 1 base and J 4 bases, leaving 10 bases between the germline ends. CDR3 length equals 14 residues. CDR3 DNA sequence: TGTGCCAGCAGCTTAGATGGGCTTATCTATGGCTACACCTTC. Translated, it gives CASSLDGLIYGYTF.

The chain links TRBV27 to TRBJ1-2; 8 bases line up with TRBD1. Trimming took 3 bases from V and 8 from J; bases not matched to a gene: 8. The CDR3 is 14 residues long. Germline CDR1 is MNHEY and CDR2 is SMNVEV (reference sequence). CDR3 sequence: CASSFGQGGIGYTF. CDR3 in DNA: TGTGCCAGCAGTTTTGGACAGGGTGGTATAGGCTACACCTTC.

The V and J genes are TRBV5-4 and TRBJ2-3; maybe TRBD2 (5 bases). Trimming shortened V by 5 bases and J by 6 bases, and 16 bases separated the two germline ends. Germline lookup yields CDR1 SGHNT and CDR2 YYREEE (reference sequence). CDR3 length: 14 amino acids. CDR3 sequence: CASRPTARGDTQYF. The CDR3, as DNA: TGTGCCAGCAGGCCGACGGCTAGAGGGGATACGCAGTATTTT.

The V and J genes are TRBV6-4 and TRBJ2-1; 9 positions agree with TRBD1. The CDR3 is 15 residues long. Germline values: CDR1 MRHNA, CDR2 SNTAGT. V shed 1 base, J shed 5 bases, and the junction held 3 bases outside the gene matches. The CDR3 region is CASSDYGTGHNEQFF. CDR3 nucleotides: TGTGCCAGCAGTGACTATGGGACAGGGCACAATGAGCAGTTCTTC.

The J gene is TRBJ2-7, the V gene TRBV27, with a tentative D call TRBD1 (6 bases). Germline values: CDR1 MNHEY, CDR2 SMNVEV (reference sequence). CDR3 size: 14 residues. The V and J ends lost 5 bases and 5 bases respectively, with 16 bases between them. DNA for the CDR3: TGTGCCAGCAGTATACAACAGGGTGTCGACGAGCAGTACTTC. The encoded protein is CASSIQQGVDEQYF.

This clone was detected once. This rearrangement joins TRBV29-1 to TRBJ2-7; maybe TRBD2 (6 bases). V lost 3 bases and J 0 bases, leaving 9 bases between the germline ends. The CDR3 is 13 amino acids. The germline CDR1 and CDR2 sequences are SQVTM and ANQGSEA. The CDR3 is CSVEAGPSYEQYF. In DNA form, the CDR3 reads TGCAGCGTTGAGGCGGGACCCTCCTACGAGCAGTACTTC.

V gene TRBV21-1 combines with J gene TRBJ2-7; no DNA check was done on the table's D call, TRBD1. TRBV21-1 is a pseudogene locus. This CDR3 has 16 residues. The CDR3 spells CASSKQLDRSSYEQYV. The CDR3 bases are TGTGCCAGCAGCAAGCAGTTAGACAGGTCTTCCTACGAGCAGTACGTC.

The chain employs TRBV11-3 and TRBJ2-1; TRBD1 aligns across 9 bases. This CDR3 region has 14 residues. The V and J ends lost 5 bases and 6 bases, in that order; junction bases with no gene match: 5. Germline CDR1 and CDR2: SGHNT and YENEEA. Written as DNA, the CDR3 is TGTGCCAGCAGCCCCGGGACAGGGTCCAATGAGCAGTTCTTC. This gives the protein CASSPGTGSNEQFF.

The V call is TRBV2, the J call TRBJ2-7, with 7 bases matching TRBD1. J gave up 2 bases and V 5 bases, and 6 bases lay outside the gene matches. Germline V gene data show CDR1 as SNHLY and CDR2 as FYNNEI. CDR3 length: 14 amino acids. The CDR3 DNA sequence: TGTGCCAGCAGTCCACCAGACAGGGCCTACGAGCAGTACTTC. Protein: CASSPPDRAYEQYF.

J is TRBJ1-6 and V is TRBV4-2, with D perhaps TRBD1 (6 bases). The V gene's germline CDR1 is LGHNA and CDR2 YNFKEQ. V was shortened by 1 base and J by 7 bases, with 11 bases between the two germline ends. The CDR3 covers 15 residues. The CDR3 DNA follows: TGTGCCAGCAGCCAAGCCCGGACAGACAATTCACCCCTCCACTTT. This gives the protein CASSQARTDNSPLHF.